Here is one T cell receptor beta chain with its context. This CDR3 is built from 16 residues. Germline V gene sequence: CDR1 MNHEY, CDR2 SMNVEV (reference sequence). Trimming cost V 6 bases and J 5 bases, with 20 bases left between them. The data derive from a study of PD-L1 blockade in urothelial cancer. Study in general: The study started patients on atezolizumab around 2014, giving 1,200 mg intravenously every 3 weeks. Treatment start was followed by blood analysis at 3 weeks (second dose) and again at 6 weeks. The study recovered a median of 141,255 T cells per blood sample. Males with bladder-origin urothelial cancer made up about 85% of the roughly 29 patients.

The time point: pretreatment peripheral blood. TCRdb's table, derived via immunoSEQ multiplex PCR, lists solely in-frame clones and lacks some. The repertoire holds more than 45,000 clones, with 82% as singletons. The chain couples TRBV27 to TRBJ1-5; D is uncertain. This TCR was sampled from a man aged 50 to 59 with urothelial cancer. The source material was PBMCs, sampled around atezolizumab (anti-PD-L1) treatment. The CDR3 protein is CASRPQFLEAHQPQHF. CDR3 nucleotides: TGTGCCAGCAGGCCCCAATTCCTTGAGGCCCATCAGCCCCAGCATTTT.